The rows below give T cell receptor beta chains drawn from one sample of a study of T cells after yellow fever vaccination. TCRdb independently ran MiXCR on the 5' RACE reads; one entry per CDR3 protein. Among some 340,000 distinct CDR3 sequences listed, about 10% were seen once. The sequences come from CD4+ T cells sorted from PBMCs, collected 45 days after the yellow fever booster vaccination. These receptors were obtained from a man younger than 35 who received the YFV17D yellow fever vaccine. The CDR3 runs from the conserved cysteine through the conserved F or W. The D gene is left open where the match is weak. Expanded clones are given a class, and other clones once, few, many or no size at all.

. | TRBJ2-1 | TRBV29-1 | many | CSVDQGYEQFF | TGCAGCGTTGACCAGGGCTATGAGCAGTTCTTC
. | TRBJ2-7 | TRBV5-1 | few | CASSLRNEYEQYF | TGCGCCAGCAGCTTGCGGAATGAGTACGAGCAGTACTTC
. | TRBJ2-2 | TRBV3-1 | few | CASSQGPGLSYTGELFF | TGTGCCAGCAGCCAAGGTCCGGGATTGAGTTACACCGGGGAGCTGTTTTTT
TRBD1 | TRBJ2-4 | TRBV3-1 | few | CASSPSANRGRRVIQYF | TGTGCCAGCAGCCCCTCCGCCAACAGGGGGCGTCGGGTCATTCAGTACTTC
. | TRBJ2-1 | TRBV24-1 | few | CATSDSTSNEQFF | TGTGCCACCAGTGACTCGACCTCAAATGAGCAGTTCTTC
TRBD1 | TRBJ1-6 | TRBV9 | few | CASSVGTGYNSPLHF | TGTGCCAGCAGCGTAGGGACAGGGTATAATTCACCCCTCCACTTT
TRBD2 | TRBJ2-2 | TRBV27 | . | CASSLLAGTNTGELFF | TGTGCCAGCAGTTTGCTAGCGGGGACTAACACCGGGGAGCTGTTTTTT
. | TRBJ1-6 | TRBV5-1 | . | CASSFELPGNSPLHF | TGCGCCAGCAGCTTCGAATTGCCTGGGAATTCACCCCTCCACTTT
TRBD1 | TRBJ2-2 | TRBV6-2/TRBV6-3 | . | CASSGQGFAGELFF | TGTGCCAGCAGCGGACAGGGATTCGCCGGGGAGCTGTTTTTT
. | TRBJ1-2 | TRBV6-2/TRBV6-3 | . | CASSYAVASRGYTF | TGTGCCAGCAGTTACGCGGTCGCCTCGAGGGGCTACACCTTC
. | TRBJ1-1 | TRBV5-1 | few | CASSEGGNRITEAFF | TGCGCCAGCAGCGAGGGGGGGAACCGAATCACTGAAGCTTTCTTT
. | TRBJ1-6 | TRBV12-3/TRBV12-4 | many | CASSGQSDSPLHF | TGTGCCAGCAGTGGACAGTCGGATTCACCCCTCCACTTT
. | TRBJ2-5 | TRBV10-3 | once | CAISEAGPRAGETQYF | TGTGCCATCAGTGAGGCGGGGCCCCGGGCGGGGGAGACCCAGTACTTC
TRBD1 | TRBJ2-3 | TRBV20-1 | . | CSARARDSQFTNTQYF | TGCAGTGCTAGAGCCCGGGACAGTCAATTCACCAATACGCAGTATTTT
. | TRBJ2-5 | TRBV12-3/TRBV12-4 | few | CASSFRQGRQETQYF | TGTGCCAGCAGTTTCCGGCAGGGGCGGCAAGAGACCCAGTACTTC
. | TRBJ2-2 | TRBV6-2/TRBV6-3 | . | CASSYSIAGMLFF | TGTGCCAGCAGTTACTCGATCGCAGGGATGCTGTTTTTT
. | TRBJ1-1 | TRBV2 | few | CASAQGRTDNTEAFF | TGTGCCAGCGCGCAGGGGAGAACTGATAACACTGAAGCTTTCTTT
TRBD1 | TRBJ1-4 | TRBV7-9 | few | CASSFRPSGTGGRLGEKLFF | TGTGCCAGCAGCTTTCGGCCGTCTGGGACAGGGGGCCGTCTGGGTGAAAAACTGTTTTTT
. | TRBJ2-2 | TRBV12-3/TRBV12-4 | . | CASSLGVGELFF | TGTGCCAGCAGTTTGGGGGTCGGGGAGCTGTTTTTT
. | TRBJ2-1 | TRBV7-9 | . | CALPNGGEQFF | TGTGCCCTGCCCAATGGGGGAGAGCAGTTCTTC
TRBD1 | TRBJ2-3 | TRBV5-1 | many | CASSLGTGGTDTQYF | TGCGCCAGCAGCTTGGGGACAGGGGGGACAGATACGCAGTATTTT
. | TRBJ2-1 | TRBV7-9 | many | CASSPRDGTGASSYNEQFF | TGTGCCAGCAGCCCACGCGACGGTACGGGGGCCAGCTCCTACAATGAGCAGTTCTTC
TRBD1 | TRBJ1-1 | TRBV12-3/TRBV12-4 | . | CASSSTGGAVAFF | TGTGCCAGCAGTAGTACAGGGGGCGCAGTAGCTTTCTTT
. | TRBJ2-1 | TRBV11-2 | . | CASSLVPSSNEQFF | TGTGCCAGCAGCTTAGTCCCTAGCAGCAATGAGCAGTTCTTC
TRBD1 | TRBJ2-5 | TRBV12-3/TRBV12-4 | few | CASRGQGAGETQYF | TGTGCCAGCAGGGGACAGGGGGCAGGGGAGACCCAGTACTTC
TRBD1 | TRBJ1-3 | TRBV4-2 | many | CASSPSVRGPNTIYF | TGTGCCAGCAGCCCCTCGGTCAGGGGGCCCAACACCATATATTTT
. | TRBJ1-5 | TRBV19 | few | CASTSYSNQPQHF | TGTGCCAGTACCTCATATAGCAATCAGCCCCAGCATTTT
TRBD2 | TRBJ2-5 | TRBV6-4 | . | CASSVSGGPQETQYF | TGTGCCAGCAGTGTCAGCGGGGGGCCGCAGGAGACCCAGTACTTC
TRBD2 | TRBJ2-1 | TRBV7-2 | few | CASSPIPGLGGDLGEQFF | TGTGCCAGCAGCCCTATCCCGGGACTAGGGGGGGATTTAGGGGAGCAGTTCTTC
TRBD1 | TRBJ2-3 | TRBV5-1 | . | CASSPGTGLDTQYF | TGCGCCAGCAGCCCGGGGACAGGGTTAGATACGCAGTATTTT
. | TRBJ1-1 | TRBV4-3 | . | CASSQERSPTEAFF | TGCGCCAGCAGCCAAGAGAGGTCCCCAACTGAAGCTTTCTTT
. | TRBJ1-5 | TRBV6-2/TRBV6-3 | . | CASRARGDGSSQPQHF | TGTGCCAGCAGAGCTAGAGGGGATGGATCAAGTCAGCCCCAGCATTTT
. | TRBJ2-7 | TRBV9 | few | CASSAGPGSLYEQYF | TGTGCCAGCAGCGCCGGGCCAGGAAGTCTGTACGAGCAGTACTTC
. | TRBJ1-1 | TRBV6-6 | few | CASSYANTEAFF | TGTGCCAGCAGTTACGCCAACACTGAAGCTTTCTTT
TRBD1 | TRBJ2-7 | TRBV5-1 | . | CASSRGTGETYEQYF | TGCGCCAGCAGTCGGGGGACAGGGGAAACCTACGAGCAGTACTTC
. | TRBJ1-6 | TRBV11-2 | few | CASSLFSYNSPLHF | TGTGCCAGCAGCTTATTCTCCTATAATTCACCCCTCCACTTT
. | TRBJ1-2 | TRBV4-1 | few | CASSQRGFDGYTF | TGCGCCAGCAGCCAAAGGGGTTTCGATGGCTACACCTTC
. | TRBJ2-1 | TRBV4-2 | many | CASSQGVSGPFEQFF | TGTGCCAGCAGCCAAGGGGTTTCGGGGCCCTTTGAGCAGTTCTTC
. | TRBJ2-1 | TRBV7-2 | many | CASSPSQGYNEQFF | TGTGCCAGCAGCCCCTCACAGGGCTACAATGAGCAGTTCTTC
. | TRBJ2-5 | TRBV12-3/TRBV12-4 | many | CASSLRGTPKVQETQYF | TGTGCCAGCAGCCTAAGGGGGACACCTAAGGTCCAAGAGACCCAGTACTTC
. | TRBJ2-1 | TRBV3-1 | . | CASSRQVYNEQFF | TGTGCCAGCAGCCGACAGGTATACAATGAGCAGTTCTTC
. | TRBJ1-3 | TRBV10-3 | few | CAISEMLENTIYF | TGTGCCATCAGTGAAATGTTGGAAAACACCATATATTTT
. | TRBJ2-2 | TRBV5-1 | medium-sized | CASSLLASETGELFF | TGCGCCAGCAGCTTGCTGGCTAGCGAGACCGGGGAGCTGTTTTTT
. | TRBJ1-4 | TRBV24-1 | few | CATSDRYSPEKLFF | TGTGCCACCAGTGATCGATACTCTCCTGAAAAACTGTTTTTT
. | TRBJ2-2 | TRBV5-5 | few | CASGGSPNTGELFF | TGTGCCAGCGGTGGCAGCCCTAACACCGGGGAGCTGTTTTTT
TRBD2 | TRBJ2-3 | TRBV7-2 | . | CGRSLAGSAGDTQYF | TGTGGACGGTCTCTAGCGGGGTCGGCAGGGGATACGCAGTATTTT
. | TRBJ2-3 | TRBV7-2 | . | CASSVGLDIYTDTQYF | TGTGCCAGCAGCGTTGGACTCGATATCTACACAGATACGCAGTATTTT
. | TRBJ1-1 | TRBV29-1 | few | CSVETVMNTEAFF | TGCAGCGTTGAAACCGTCATGAACACTGAAGCTTTCTTT
. | TRBJ2-1 | TRBV7-9 | . | CASSFVSVRRFSYNEQFF | TGTGCCAGCAGCTTCGTCTCCGTACGGCGTTTCTCCTACAATGAGCAGTTCTTC
TRBD2 | TRBJ2-3 | TRBV7-2 | . | CASRPESGVGDTQYF | TGTGCCAGCAGGCCGGAGAGCGGGGTTGGGGATACGCAGTATTTT
. | TRBJ1-6 | TRBV6-2/TRBV6-3 | . | CASSWELSYNSPLHF | TGTGCCAGCAGTTGGGAGTTATCCTATAATTCACCCCTCCACTTT
. | TRBJ1-6 | TRBV12-3/TRBV12-4 | . | CASGVAYNSPLHF | TGTGCCAGTGGGGTCGCCTATAATTCACCCCTCCACTTT
TRBD1 | TRBJ1-1 | TRBV28 | . | CASSLWQGGSSAFF | TGTGCCAGCAGTTTATGGCAGGGGGGGTCCTCAGCTTTCTTT
TRBD2 | TRBJ2-5 | TRBV5-1 | . | CASSLASGVETQYF | TGCGCCAGCAGCTTGGCTAGCGGGGTTGAGACCCAGTACTTC
TRBD1 | TRBJ1-2 | TRBV19 | few | CATATGAFPYGYTF | TGTGCCACCGCGACAGGGGCTTTTCCTTATGGCTACACCTTC
TRBD1 | TRBJ2-7 | TRBV10-3 | few | CAIQGGDEQYF | TGTGCCATCCAAGGGGGCGACGAGCAGTACTTC
. | TRBJ2-3 | TRBV6-2/TRBV6-3 | . | CASTSPGRALTDTQYF | TGTGCCAGCACCTCACCAGGGAGAGCCCTCACAGATACGCAGTATTTT
. | TRBJ2-5 | TRBV5-1 | . | CASSADRTAQYF | TGCGCCAGCAGCGCTGACCGCACGGCCCAGTACTTC
. | TRBJ2-7 | TRBV18 | few | CASSPRPGRSYEQYF | TGTGCCAGCTCACCCCGACCGGGTCGTTCCTACGAGCAGTACTTC